The 21 T cell receptor beta chains below come from one sample, sequenced in a study of cytomegalovirus exposure and HLA in healthy donors. 13 Jbeta primers and 60 Vbeta primers were used for the PCR. Produced via immunoSEQ multiplex PCR; TCRdb's table is partial and in-frame only. The data contain under 200,000 clones, 68% of them seen just once; the ten biggest clones take up roughly 4.1%. The sample comprised PBMCs. Receptors were obtained from a woman aged 18-29 years in good health and CMV-seropositive.

This clone showed up just a few times. The chain recombines TRBV28 with TRBJ1-2; 9 bases fit TRBD1. Losses at the gene ends were 8 bases for V and 8 bases for J; bases not matched to a gene: 12. From germline, CDR1 is MDHEN and CDR2 SYDVKM. This CDR3 has 14 residues. Here the CDR3 DNA reads TGTGCCAGCTGGCCGGGACAGGGATTAGGGGGCTACACCTTC. This codes for CASWPGQGLGGYTF.

The V and J genes are TRBV6-1 and TRBJ2-5; possibly TRBD1 for D (6 bases). The better agreement between TRBJ2-7 and the DNA end casts doubt on the J call. Germline CDR1 MNHNS, CDR2 SASEGT. This CDR3 is built from 15 residues. The CDR3 loop is CASSEGDRITYEQYF. The CDR3 DNA reads TGTGCCAGCAGTGAAGGTGACAGGATCACCTACGAGCAGTACTTC.

V gene TRBV29-1 combines with J gene TRBJ2-3; 9 positions agree with TRBD2. This CDR3 comprises 14 residues. Germline V gene data show CDR1 as SQVTM and CDR2 as ANQGSEA. V shed 5 bases and J 4 bases; nucleotides not matched to a gene: 7. The CDR3 DNA reads TGCAGCGTTATGGCTAGCGGGATCGCAGATACGCAGTATTTT. Encoded protein: CSVMASGIADTQYF.

The gene calls are TRBV27 and TRBJ2-7, with 8 bases that match TRBD1. Germline V lookup: CDR1 MNHEY, CDR2 SMNVEV (reference sequence). The ends lost 4 bases at V and 5 bases at J; junction bases unmatched: 19. The CDR3 spans 18 residues. The CDR3 DNA is TGTGCCAGCAGTTATTCCCCGACAGGGGCGCTTCGTTTGAACGAGCAGTACTTC. This encodes CASSYSPTGALRLNEQYF.

The chain employs TRBV5-1 and TRBJ2-1; the D gene is possibly TRBD2 (6 bases). The germline gives CDR1 SGHRS, CDR2 YFSETQ. The CDR3 length is 13 residues. V shed 4 bases and J shed 9 bases, with 14 bases lying between them. CDR3 protein: CASSGGLSGEQFF. In DNA form, the CDR3 reads TGCGCCAGCAGCGGGGGACTGTCCGGTGAGCAGTTCTTC.

The J gene is TRBJ2-3, the V gene TRBV7-9, with D perhaps matching TRBD1 (5 bases). CDR1 is SEHNR, CDR2 FQNEAQ, per germline (reference sequence). The CDR3 length is 16 residues. V lost 1 base and J 4 bases, leaving 15 bases between the germline ends. In DNA form, the CDR3 reads TGTGCCAGCAGCTTAGAAGGTCCAGGGTTCCCAGATACGCAGTATTTT. Protein: CASSLEGPGFPDTQYF.

The rearrangement links TRBV19 to TRBJ2-7, with 8 bases matching TRBD2. This CDR3 contains 12 residues. V shed 9 bases and J 3 bases; nucleotides not matched to a gene: 4. CDR1 is LNHDA, CDR2 SQIVND, per germline (reference sequence). The CDR3 region is CASRGTSYEQYF. The CDR3, as DNA: TGTGCCAGCCGGGGGACTAGCTACGAGCAGTACTTC.

Concerning this clone: The sample contains more than one DNA sequence encoding this CDR3. This chain uses TRBV7-9 with TRBJ2-3; D not certain. V lost 4 bases and J 2 bases, leaving 4 bases between the germline ends. In germline, CDR1 is SEHNR, CDR2 FQNEAQ (reference sequence). The CDR3 spans 12 residues. The CDR3 region is CASSSITDTQYF. The CDR3 nucleotides are TGTGCCAGCAGCTCAATCACAGATACGCAGTATTTT.

The rearrangement links TRBV6-6 to TRBJ1-2; 7 nucleotides align to TRBD1. Trimming removed 7 bases from V and 4 bases from J; junction bases left unmatched: 6. CDR1 is MNHNY and CDR2 is SVGAGI in the germline V gene (reference sequence). The CDR3 totals 13 residues. The CDR3 DNA sequence: TGTGCCAGCAACAAGGGACAGCTCTATGGCTACACCTTC. Translating gives CASNKGQLYGYTF.

The genes are TRBV15 and TRBJ2-1, with 10 bases fitting TRBD2. CDR1 and CDR2 (germline): LNHNV, YYDKDF (reference sequence). The CDR3 sequence is 17 residues long. The V and J ends lost 0 bases and 4 bases, in that order; junction bases with no gene match: 6. The CDR3 DNA sequence: TGTGCCACCAGCAGAGATCGGGATAGCGGGGGGTACAATGAGCAGTTCTTC. This sequence encodes CATSRDRDSGGYNEQFF.

This clone was counted only a few times. CDR3 in amino acids: CASSYVHSLNTEAFF. The CDR3 DNA follows: TGTGCCAGCAGTTACGTACACAGCCTTAACACTGAAGCTTTCTTT. V is TRBV6-5 and J is TRBJ1-1; D remains ambiguous. The CDR3 contains 15 residues. The V end lost 2 bases, the J end lost 2 bases, and 12 bases lay between the germline ends. Germline V gene data show CDR1 as MNHEY and CDR2 as SVGAGI.

The V and J genes are TRBV21-1 and TRBJ1-5. TRBV21-1 is described as a pseudogene. The CDR3 has 13 residues. The CDR3 spells CASRAGTNQPQHF. CDR3 nucleotides: TGTGCCAGCAGAGCGGGAACTAATCAGCCCCAGCATTTT.

The chain employs TRBV6-1 and TRBJ1-5; 7 bases align to TRBD1. CDR3 length equals 15 residues. The germline CDR1 and CDR2 sequences are MNHNS and SASEGT. The V gene end was trimmed by 3 bases and the J gene end by 4 bases; junction bases not matched to a gene: 6. The CDR3 here is CASSDVGTANQPQHF. The CDR3 DNA is TGTGCCAGCAGTGACGTGGGGACAGCTAATCAGCCCCAGCATTTT.

A few counts support this clone. The V and J genes are TRBV2 and TRBJ2-7; TRBD2 agrees at 10 bases. CDR1 and CDR2 from the germline V gene are SNHLY and FYNNEI. The CDR3 runs to 15 residues. After removal of 8 bases from V and 2 bases from J, the junction contained 9 bases not matched to a gene. CDR3 sequence: CASQDSGGSTYEQYF. The CDR3, as DNA: TGTGCCAGCCAAGATAGCGGGGGGTCCACCTACGAGCAGTACTTC.

This chain uses TRBV6-5 with TRBJ2-3, with D perhaps matching TRBD2 (6 bases). Germline V gene sequence: CDR1 MNHEY, CDR2 SVGAGI. V was clipped by 0 bases and J by 9 bases, with 16 bases between them. CDR3 size: 15 residues. The CDR3 loop reads CASSYSAAGRSTQYF. The CDR3 DNA sequence: TGTGCCAGCAGTTACTCGGCGGCAGGGAGGAGCACGCAGTATTTT.

V and J are TRBV10-3 and TRBJ2-5, with a weak D call TRBD1 (6 bases). The germline V and J ends were trimmed by 6 bases and 4 bases, with 9 bases remaining between them. CDR1 is ENHRY and CDR2 is SYGVKD in the germline V gene. This CDR3 contains 12 residues. CDR3 bases: TGTGCCATCAGCCAGGGGAGAGAGACCCAGTACTTC. Translated: CAISQGRETQYF.

The V call is TRBV6-5, the J call TRBJ2-3, with a weak D call TRBD2 (5 bases). In germline, CDR1 is MNHEY, CDR2 SVGAGI. V lost 10 bases to trimming and J lost 5 bases, with 16 bases between them. This CDR3 is 13 amino acids long. The CDR3 DNA sequence: TGTGCCACCACCCCGAGCCGGGGAGATACGCAGTATTTT. It specifies CATTPSRGDTQYF.

The CDR3 DNA is TGTGCCAGCAGCTTGTTCCCGGGACAGGGGGGTTCGGATACGCAGTATTTT. It codes for CASSLFPGQGGSDTQYF. The chain has TRBV7-6 and TRBJ2-3; 11 bases are shared with TRBD1. The CDR3 totals 17 residues. J gave up 6 bases and V 3 bases, and 11 bases lay outside the gene matches. Germline V gene lookup returns CDR1 SGHVS and CDR2 FNYEAQ.

The chain couples TRBV7-9 to TRBJ2-7, with TRBD2 matching over 14 bases. There are 15 residues in the CDR3. Per germline, CDR1 SEHNR and CDR2 FQNEAQ (reference sequence). Losses at the gene ends were 4 bases for V and 3 bases for J; bases not matched to a gene: 2. Written as DNA, the CDR3 is TGTGCCAGCAGCTGGGGACTAGCGGGGGTCTACGAGCAGTACTTC. This sequence encodes CASSWGLAGVYEQYF.

The chain recombines TRBV7-9 with TRBJ2-7; perhaps TRBD1 as D (6 bases). Per germline, CDR1 SEHNR and CDR2 FQNEAQ (reference sequence). The V end was cut by 6 bases, the J end by 3 bases, with 15 bases between. There are 14 residues in the CDR3. The CDR3 protein is CASSGGRALYEQYF. DNA of the CDR3: TGTGCCAGCAGTGGGGGCAGGGCACTCTACGAGCAGTACTTC.

Worth noting for this clone: The same CDR3 is also encoded by other DNA sequences in this sample. This chain joins TRBV19 and TRBJ1-6, with D perhaps TRBD1 (6 bases). The germline V gene encodes CDR1 LNHDA and CDR2 SQIVND (reference sequence). There are 17 residues in the CDR3. The V and J ends lost 2 bases and 2 bases respectively, with 13 bases between them. The CDR3 DNA is TGTGCCAGTAGTATAAGTACTGGGGGCACCTATAATTCACCCCTCCACTTT. Protein: CASSISTGGTYNSPLHF.